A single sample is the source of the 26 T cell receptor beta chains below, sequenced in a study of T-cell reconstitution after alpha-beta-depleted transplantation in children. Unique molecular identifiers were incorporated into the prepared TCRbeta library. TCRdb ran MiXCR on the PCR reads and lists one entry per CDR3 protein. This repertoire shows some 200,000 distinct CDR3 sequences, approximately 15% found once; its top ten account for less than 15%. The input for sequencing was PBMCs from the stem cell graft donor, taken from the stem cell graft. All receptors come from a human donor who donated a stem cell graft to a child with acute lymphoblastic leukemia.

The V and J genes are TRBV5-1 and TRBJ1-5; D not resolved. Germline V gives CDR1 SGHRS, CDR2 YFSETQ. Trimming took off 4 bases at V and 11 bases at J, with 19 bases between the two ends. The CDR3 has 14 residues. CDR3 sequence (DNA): TGCGCCAGCAGCCTGGGCCAGCCCGGGGAGACCCAGCATTTT. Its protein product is CASSLGQPGETQHF.

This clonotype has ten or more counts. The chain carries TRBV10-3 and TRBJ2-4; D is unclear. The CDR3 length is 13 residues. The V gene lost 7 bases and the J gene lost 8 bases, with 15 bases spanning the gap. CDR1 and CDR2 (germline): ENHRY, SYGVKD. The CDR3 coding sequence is TGTGCCATCAACCAGGAGCCGGACGACATTCAGTACTTC. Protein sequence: CAINQEPDDIQYF.

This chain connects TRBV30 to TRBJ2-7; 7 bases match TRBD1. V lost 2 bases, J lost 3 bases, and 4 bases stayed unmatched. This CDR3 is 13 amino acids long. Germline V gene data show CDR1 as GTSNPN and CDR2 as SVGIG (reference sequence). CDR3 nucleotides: TGTGCCTGGAGTTGGGACAGTCGCTACGAGCAGTACTTC. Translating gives CAWSWDSRYEQYF.

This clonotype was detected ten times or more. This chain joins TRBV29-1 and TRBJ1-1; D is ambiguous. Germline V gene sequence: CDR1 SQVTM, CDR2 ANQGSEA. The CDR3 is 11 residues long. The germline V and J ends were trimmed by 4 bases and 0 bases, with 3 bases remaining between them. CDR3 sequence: CSVGVNTEAFF. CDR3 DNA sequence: TGCAGCGTTGGAGTGAACACTGAAGCTTTCTTT.

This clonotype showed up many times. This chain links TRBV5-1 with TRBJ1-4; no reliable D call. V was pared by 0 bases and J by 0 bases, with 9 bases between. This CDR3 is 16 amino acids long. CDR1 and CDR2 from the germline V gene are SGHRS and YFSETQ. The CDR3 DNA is TGCGCCAGCAGCTTGGCCAGACCAGCAACTAATGAAAAACTGTTTTTT. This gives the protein CASSLARPATNEKLFF.

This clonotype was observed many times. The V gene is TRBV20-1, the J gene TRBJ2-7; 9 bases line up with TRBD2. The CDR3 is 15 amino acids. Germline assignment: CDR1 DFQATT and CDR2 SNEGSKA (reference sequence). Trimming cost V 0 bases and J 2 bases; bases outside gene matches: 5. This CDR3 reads CSARDGGRGAYEQYF. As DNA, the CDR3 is TGCAGTGCTAGAGATGGCGGGAGGGGGGCCTACGAGCAGTACTTC.

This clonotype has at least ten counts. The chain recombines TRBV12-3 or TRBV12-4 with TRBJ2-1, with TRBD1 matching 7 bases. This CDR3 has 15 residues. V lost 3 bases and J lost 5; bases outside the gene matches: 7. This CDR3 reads CASSFLTGWDNEQFF. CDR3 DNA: TGTGCCAGCAGTTTCCTGACAGGGTGGGACAATGAGCAGTTCTTC.

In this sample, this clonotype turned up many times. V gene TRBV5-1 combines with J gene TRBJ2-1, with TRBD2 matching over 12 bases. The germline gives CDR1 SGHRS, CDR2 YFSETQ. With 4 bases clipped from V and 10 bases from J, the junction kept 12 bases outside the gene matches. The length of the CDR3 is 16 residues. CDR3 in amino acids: CASSQGLAGQRREQFF. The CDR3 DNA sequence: TGCGCCAGCAGCCAGGGACTAGCGGGTCAACGGAGGGAGCAGTTCTTC. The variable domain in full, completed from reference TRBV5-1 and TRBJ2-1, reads KAGVTQTPRYLIKTRGQQVTLSCSPISGHRSVSWYQQTPGQGLQFLFEYFSETQRNKGNFPGRFSGRQFSNSRSEMNVSTLELGDSALYLCASSQGLAGQRREQFFGPGTRLTVL.

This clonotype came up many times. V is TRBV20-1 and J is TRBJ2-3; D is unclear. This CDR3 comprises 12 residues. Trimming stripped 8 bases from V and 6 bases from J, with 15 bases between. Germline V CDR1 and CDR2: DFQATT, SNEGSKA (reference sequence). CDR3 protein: CSSGSAYDTQYF. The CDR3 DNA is TGCAGTTCAGGATCAGCATACGATACGCAGTATTTT.

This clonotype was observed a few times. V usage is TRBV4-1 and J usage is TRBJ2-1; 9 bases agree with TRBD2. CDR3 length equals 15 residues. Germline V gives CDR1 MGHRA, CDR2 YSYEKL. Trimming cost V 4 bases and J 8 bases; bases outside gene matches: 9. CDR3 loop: CASSLLSGSKDEQFF. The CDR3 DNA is TGCGCCAGCAGCCTGCTTAGCGGGAGTAAGGATGAGCAGTTCTTC.

The CDR3 DNA follows: TGCAGCGTTGTCGGAGGGCGCAGGGGGGGGATCACTGAAGCTTTCTTT. Its translation is CSVVGGRRGGITEAFF. This chain uses TRBV29-1 with TRBJ1-1; TRBD1 agrees at 7 bases. The germline gives CDR1 SQVTM, CDR2 ANQGSEA. The ends lost 4 bases at V and 4 bases at J; junction bases unmatched: 15. The CDR3 covers 16 residues.

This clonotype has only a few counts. The CDR3 loop reads CSVEVSGGVGELFF. The CDR3 DNA reads as TGCAGCGTTGAAGTCTCAGGGGGCGTCGGGGAGCTGTTTTTT. This chain joins TRBV29-1 and TRBJ2-2, with TRBD1 matching 8 bases. Trimming cost V 1 base and J 7 bases; bases outside gene matches: 5. From germline, CDR1 is SQVTM and CDR2 ANQGSEA. This CDR3 has 14 amino acids.

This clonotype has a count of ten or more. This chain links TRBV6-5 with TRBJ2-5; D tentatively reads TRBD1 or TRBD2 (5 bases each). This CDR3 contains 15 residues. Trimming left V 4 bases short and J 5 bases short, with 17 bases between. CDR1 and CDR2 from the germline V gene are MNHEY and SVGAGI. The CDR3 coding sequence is TGTGCCAGCAGTTTTTTCTCACTAGAGGGGGAGACCCAGTACTTC. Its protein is CASSFFSLEGETQYF.

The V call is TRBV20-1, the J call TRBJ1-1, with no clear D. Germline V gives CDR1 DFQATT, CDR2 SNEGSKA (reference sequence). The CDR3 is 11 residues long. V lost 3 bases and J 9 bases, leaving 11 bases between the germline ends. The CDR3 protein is CSARRSAKAFF. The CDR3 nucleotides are TGCAGTGCTAGGCGCAGCGCCAAAGCTTTCTTT.

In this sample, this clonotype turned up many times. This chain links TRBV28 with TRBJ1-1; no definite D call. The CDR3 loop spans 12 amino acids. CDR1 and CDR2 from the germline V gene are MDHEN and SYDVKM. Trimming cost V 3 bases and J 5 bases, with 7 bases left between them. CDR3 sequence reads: CASSFEVTEAFF. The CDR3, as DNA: TGTGCCAGCAGTTTCGAGGTGACTGAAGCTTTCTTT.

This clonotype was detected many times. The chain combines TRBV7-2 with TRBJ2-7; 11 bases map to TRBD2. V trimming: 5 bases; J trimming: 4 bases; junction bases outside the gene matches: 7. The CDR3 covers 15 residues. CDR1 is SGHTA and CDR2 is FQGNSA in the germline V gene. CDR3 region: CASSTRTSGSYEQYF. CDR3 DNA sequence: TGTGCCAGCAGCACACGGACTAGCGGGTCTTACGAGCAGTACTTC.

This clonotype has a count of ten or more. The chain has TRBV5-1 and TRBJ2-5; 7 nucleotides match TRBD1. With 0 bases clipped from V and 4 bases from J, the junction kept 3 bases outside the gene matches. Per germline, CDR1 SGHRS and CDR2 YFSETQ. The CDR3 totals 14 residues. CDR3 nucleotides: TGCGCCAGCAGCTTGGGACAGGGATCAGAGACCCAGTACTTC. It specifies CASSLGQGSETQYF.

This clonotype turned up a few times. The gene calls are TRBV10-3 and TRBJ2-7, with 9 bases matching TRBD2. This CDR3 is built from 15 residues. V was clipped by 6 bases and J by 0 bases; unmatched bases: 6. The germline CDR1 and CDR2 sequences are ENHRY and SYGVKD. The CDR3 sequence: CAIRGDSGSSYEQYF. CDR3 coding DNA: TGTGCCATCAGAGGAGATAGCGGGAGCTCCTACGAGCAGTACTTC.

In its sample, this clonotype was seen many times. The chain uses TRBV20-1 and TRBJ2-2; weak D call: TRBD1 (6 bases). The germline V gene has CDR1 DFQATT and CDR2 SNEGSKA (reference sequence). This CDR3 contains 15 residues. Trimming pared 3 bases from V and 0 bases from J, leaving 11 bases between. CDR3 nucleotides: TGCAGTGCTAGCCTTCACAGGGCGAACACCGGGGAGCTGTTTTTT. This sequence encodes CSASLHRANTGELFF.

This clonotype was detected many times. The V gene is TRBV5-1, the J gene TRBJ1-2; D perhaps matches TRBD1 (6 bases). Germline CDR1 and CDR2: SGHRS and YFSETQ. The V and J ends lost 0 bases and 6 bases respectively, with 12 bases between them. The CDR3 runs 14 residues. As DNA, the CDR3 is TGCGCCAGCAGCTTGGCGGGGGCTGGAGATGGCTACACCTTC. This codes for CASSLAGAGDGYTF.

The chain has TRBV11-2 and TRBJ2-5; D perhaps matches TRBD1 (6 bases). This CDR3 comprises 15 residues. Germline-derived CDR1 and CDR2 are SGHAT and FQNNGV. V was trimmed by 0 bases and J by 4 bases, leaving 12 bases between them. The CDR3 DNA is TGTGCCAGCAGCTTAGATGGGGGCCTCCCAGAGACCCAGTACTTC. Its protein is CASSLDGGLPETQYF.

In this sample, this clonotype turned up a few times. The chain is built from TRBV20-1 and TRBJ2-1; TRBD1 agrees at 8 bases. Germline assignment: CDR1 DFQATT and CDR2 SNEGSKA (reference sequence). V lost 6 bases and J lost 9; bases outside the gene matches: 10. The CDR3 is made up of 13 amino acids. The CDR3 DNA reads TGCAGTGCACCAGGGGGCCCCCGGGGTGAGCAGTTCTTC. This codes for CSAPGGPRGEQFF.

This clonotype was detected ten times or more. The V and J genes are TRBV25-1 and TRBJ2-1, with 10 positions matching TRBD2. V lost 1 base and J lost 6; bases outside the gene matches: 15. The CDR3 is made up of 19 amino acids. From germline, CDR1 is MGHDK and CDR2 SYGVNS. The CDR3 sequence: CASSESEISGRKSGNEQFF. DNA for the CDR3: TGTGCCAGCAGTGAATCAGAGATTAGCGGGAGGAAAAGCGGCAATGAGCAGTTCTTC.

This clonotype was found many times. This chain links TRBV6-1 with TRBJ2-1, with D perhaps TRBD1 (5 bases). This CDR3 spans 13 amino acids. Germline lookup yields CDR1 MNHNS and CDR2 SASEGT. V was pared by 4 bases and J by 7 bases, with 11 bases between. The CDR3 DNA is TGTGCCAGCAGTGTTATAGGGGTGAATGAGCAGTTCTTC. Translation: CASSVIGVNEQFF.

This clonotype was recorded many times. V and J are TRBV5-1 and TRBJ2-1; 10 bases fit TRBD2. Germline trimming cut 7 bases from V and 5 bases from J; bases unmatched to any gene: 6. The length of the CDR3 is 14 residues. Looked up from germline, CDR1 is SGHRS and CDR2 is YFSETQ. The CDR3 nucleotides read TGCGCCAGCGGCGGGCTAGCGGGAGACAATGAGCAGTTCTTC. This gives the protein CASGGLAGDNEQFF.

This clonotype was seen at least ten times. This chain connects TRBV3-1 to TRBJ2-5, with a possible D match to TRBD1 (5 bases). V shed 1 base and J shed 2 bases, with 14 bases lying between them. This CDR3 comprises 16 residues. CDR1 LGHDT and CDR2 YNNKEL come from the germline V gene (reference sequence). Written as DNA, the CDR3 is TGTGCCAGCAGCCAAGCAGCTAGGACACCTCAAGAGACCCAGTACTTC. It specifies CASSQAARTPQETQYF.